The next 24 T cell receptor delta chains were all read from a single sample in a study of gamma-delta T cells after stem cell transplantation. TCRdb re-analyzed the RT-PCR reads via CATT. This sample has 15,000 to 19,000 delta-chain clones, with about 9.8% found just once. Material for sequencing was gamma-delta T cells. These receptor sequences come from a human donor. It is not recorded whose cells these are; they may come from a transplant donor.

The rearrangement joins TRDV2 to TRDJ1, with 13 bases identical to TRDD3. V dropped 3 bases and J dropped 9; count of bases not matched to a gene: 24. The germline V gene encodes CDR1 GEAIGNYY and CDR2 EKD. CDR3 length: 20 amino acids. CDR3 sequence reads: CACDRLGDTRHTSGGGELIF. The CDR3 DNA sequence: TGTGCCTGTGACCGACTGGGGGATACGAGGCACACCTCGGGTGGAGGAGAACTCATCTTT.

A few counts support this clone. The protein given in TCRdb and the translation of the DNA differ at residue 5, and the sequence presented here derives from the DNA. The chain joins TRDV2 to TRDJ1; 10 bases match TRDD3. In germline, CDR1 is GEAIGNYY, CDR2 EKD. The ends lost 4 bases at V and 6 bases at J; junction bases unmatched: 25. The CDR3 is 20 amino acids. In DNA, the CDR3 is TGTGCCTGTGAACCCTTAGCGAAACTGGGGGATGTTTCGGCAAAGAATAAACTCATCTTT. Its protein product is CACEPLAKLGDVSAKNKLIF.

This clone was seen ten or more times. A read error is likely here: a far larger clone is one base away. This sample includes further DNA sequences coding for the same CDR3. The chain joins TRDV2 to TRDJ1; 11 bases line up with TRDD3. Looked up from germline, CDR1 is GEAIGNYY and CDR2 is EKD. CDR3 length equals 14 residues. The CDR3 region is CACDTLGDTGKLIF. The DNA for the CDR3 is TGCGCCTGTGACACTCTGGGGGATACCGGTAAACTCATCTTT.

Of note for this clone: TCRdb lists the protein of a much larger clone for this DNA, which differs at residue 6, so this is likely a read error; the protein given here is translated from the DNA itself. This rearrangement joins TRDV1 to TRDJ1; TRDD3 aligns across 10 bases. Germline assignment: CDR1 TSWWSYY and CDR2 QGS. The V gene end was trimmed by 2 bases and the J gene end by 4 bases; junction bases not matched to a gene: 25. There are 22 residues in the CDR3. CDR3 in DNA: TGTGCTCTTGGGGAAACCTGGGAGGCGATGGATGAGGACTGGGGGATTGTCGATAAACTCATCTTT. Amino acid sequence: CALGETWEAMDEDWGIVDKLIF.

This clone was detected a few times. The protein in TCRdb stems from a much larger clone and differs at residue 3 from this DNA's translation, likely a read error; here the protein is translated from the DNA. The rearrangement uses TRDV1 and TRDJ1, with 8 bases that match TRDD3. This CDR3 is built from 23 residues. Losses at the gene ends were 10 bases for V and 2 bases for J; bases not matched to a gene: 36. Germline CDR1 and CDR2: TSWWSYY and QGS. The CDR3 protein is CAPPGDGPLPTMGDPIETDKLIF. The CDR3 DNA reads TGTGCTCCGCCAGGGGACGGCCCCCTGCCGACCATGGGGGATCCCATCGAGACCGATAAACTCATCTTT.

Points on this clone: One junction end does not reproduce the germline sequence, and a read error may be involved. The chain is built from TRDV1 and TRDJ1; a weak D match, TRDD3 (6 bases). Germline CDR1 is TSWWSYY and CDR2 is QGS. CDR3 length: 22 amino acids. This CDR3 reads CALGGGPSTAPGRGEQTPKPIF. The CDR3 DNA follows: TGTGCTCTTGGGGGGGGCCCCTCCACCGCTCCCGGACGGGGGGAACAAACGCCTAAACCCATCTTT.

In its sample, this clone was seen once. Compared with germline, one end of the junction differs, possibly owing to a read error. The chain is built from TRDV2 and TRDJ3; TRDD3 might be the D (6 bases). This CDR3 spans 20 amino acids. Germline V gene data show CDR1 as GEAIGNYY and CDR2 as EKD. CDR3 coding DNA: TGTGCCTGTGACACTCTCCTGGGGCTACTTTATCCCTGTGACACCCGCCCGAAGATTTTC. This encodes CACDTLLGLLYPCDTRPKIF.

Turning to this clone: The amino acid sequence in TCRdb belongs to a much larger clone and departs from this DNA's translation at residue 16, likely a sequencing read error; the sequence shown is translated from the DNA. The V gene is TRDV2, the J gene TRDJ1, with 7 bases aligning to TRDD3. Per germline, CDR1 GEAIGNYY and CDR2 EKD. The length of the CDR3 is 20 residues. V lost 0 bases to trimming and J lost 6 bases; unmatched junction nucleotides: 24. Here the CDR3 reads CACDTVTSNWGSEKGYKLIF. The DNA of the CDR3 is TGTGCCTGTGACACCGTTACTTCCAACTGGGGATCGGAAAAGGGCTATAAACTCATCTTT.

As for this clone: The protein that TCRdb holds for this DNA derives from a much larger clone and differs from the translated DNA at residue 14, which likely indicates a read error; the protein shown here is translated from the DNA. This sequence joins TRDV2 and TRDJ1; unclear D gene. Per the germline V gene, CDR1 is GEAIGNYY and CDR2 is EKD. This CDR3 contains 16 residues. CDR3 region: CACDPLTLRYTDKFIF. In DNA, the CDR3 is TGTGCCTGTGACCCCCTTACGTTGCGGTACACCGATAAATTCATCTTT.

This clone came up many times. This sample includes further DNA sequences coding for the same CDR3. This sequence joins TRDV2 and TRDJ1; 9 bases are shared with TRDD3. Germline CDR1 GEAIGNYY, CDR2 EKD. Trimming at V came to 2 bases and at J to 0 bases, leaving 9 bases not matched to a gene. CDR3 size: 17 residues. The CDR3 region is CACDRLGEARYTDKLIF. CDR3 in DNA: TGTGCCTGTGACAGACTGGGGGAGGCGCGGTACACCGATAAACTCATCTTT.

Details on this clone: TCRdb pairs this DNA with a much larger clone's protein that differs at residue 12, likely a read error; the protein shown was translated from the DNA. The chain couples TRDV2 to TRDJ1, with unresolved D. V lost 1 base and J 2 bases, leaving 28 bases between the germline ends. The germline V gene encodes CDR1 GEAIGNYY and CDR2 EKD. This CDR3 is built from 20 residues. CDR3 bases: TGTGCCTGTGACACGGTCGCAGGGCACCAAGGGGTCCCCAGGACCGATAAACTCATCTTT. Translation gives CACDTVAGHQGVPRTDKLIF.

As regards this clone: The amino acid sequence in TCRdb belongs to a much larger clone and departs from this DNA's translation at residue 10, likely a sequencing read error; the sequence shown is translated from the DNA. The chain carries TRDV2 and TRDJ1; 9 nucleotides match TRDD3. Germline V gene lookup returns CDR1 GEAIGNYY and CDR2 EKD. V trimming: 5 bases; J trimming: 0 bases; junction bases outside the gene matches: 18. The CDR3 loop spans 19 amino acids. The CDR3: CACVSIAGGCELYTDKLIF. The CDR3 nucleotides read TGTGCCTGTGTCTCAATAGCTGGGGGATGTGAATTGTACACCGATAAACTCATCTTT.

To note about this clone: TCRdb lists the protein of a much larger clone for this DNA, which differs at residue 10, so this is likely a read error; the protein given here is translated from the DNA itself. The chain couples TRDV2 to TRDJ1; tentative D call: TRDD3 (5 bases). The CDR3 sequence is 19 residues long. Germline lookup yields CDR1 GEAIGNYY and CDR2 EKD. V lost 4 bases and J 1 base, leaving 27 bases between the germline ends. The CDR3 is CACDTLSRGVDGSTDKLIF. The CDR3, as DNA: TGTGCCTGTGATACCCTATCGCGGGGGGTTGATGGATCCACCGATAAACTCATCTTT.

This clone was detected only a few times. TCRdb assigns this DNA the protein of a much larger clone, which departs from its translation at residue 5; this likely reflects a read error, and the protein shown comes from translating the DNA. This rearrangement joins TRDV2 to TRDJ1, with 10 bases matching TRDD3. There are 22 residues in the CDR3. The germline gives CDR1 GEAIGNYY, CDR2 EKD. V trimming: 3 bases; J trimming: 0 bases; junction bases outside the gene matches: 24. DNA for the CDR3: TGTGCCTGTGACCTGGTTCGTACTGGGGGATCTGAACTCGACTATAACACCGATAAACTCATCTTT. This translates into CACDLVRTGGSELDYNTDKLIF.

About this clone itself: This DNA translates differently at residue 7 from the TCRdb protein, which is that of a much larger clone; a read error is likely, and the protein shown is the DNA's own translation. This chain joins TRDV1 and TRDJ1, with 11 positions matching TRDD3. The V segment lost 5 bases and the J segment 1 base; nucleotides outside the gene matches: 18. This CDR3 contains 20 residues. Looked up from germline, CDR1 is TSWWSYY and CDR2 is QGS. CDR3 DNA sequence: TGTGCTCTTGGGAGGGCCCTCCTAATCTCTGGGGGATACCTCACCGATAAACTCATCTTT. This translates into CALGRALLISGGYLTDKLIF.

In this sample, this clone turned up a few times. A far larger clone is only one base removed, so a read error is likely. The chain has TRDV1 and TRDJ1, with 10 bases matching TRDD3. The CDR3 is made up of 28 amino acids. CDR1 TSWWSYY and CDR2 QGS come from the germline V gene. The CDR3 loop reads CAVGLPAREAFSYKGGYAVHQYTDKLIF. For the CDR3, the DNA is TGTGCTGTTGGGCTCCCAGCGCGGGAGGCCTTCTCCTATAAAGGGGGATACGCAGTTCATCAATACACCGATAAACTCATCTTT.

This clone has only a few counts. TCRdb assigns this DNA the protein of a much larger clone, which departs from its translation at residue 11; this likely reflects a read error, and the protein shown comes from translating the DNA. V usage is TRDV1 and J usage is TRDJ1, with 13 bases lining up with TRDD3. V gave up 5 bases and J gave up 0 bases; unmatched junction bases: 48. Per germline, CDR1 TSWWSYY and CDR2 QGS. The CDR3 is made up of 31 amino acids. The CDR3: CALGHSKGTFPPSTGGYGRSLTPWYTDKLIF. The CDR3 DNA reads TGTGCTCTTGGGCACTCAAAGGGGACCTTCCCACCAAGTACTGGGGGATACGGGCGGTCCCTCACCCCCTGGTACACCGATAAACTCATCTTT.

The table lists this clone with many counts. V is TRDV2 and J is TRDJ1; 9 nucleotides align to TRDD3. This CDR3 has 17 residues. The V segment lost 1 base and the J segment 5 bases; nucleotides outside the gene matches: 13. CDR1 GEAIGNYY and CDR2 EKD come from the germline V gene. For the CDR3, the DNA is TGTGCCTGTGACACTTTGGACGAACTGGGGGACAAGGATAAACTCATCTTT. Translation: CACDTLDELGDKDKLIF.

At least ten counts were recorded for this clone. The protein given by TCRdb reflects a much larger clone and differs at residue 12 from this DNA's translation, likely from a read error; the protein shown is the DNA's translation. The rearrangement links TRDV2 to TRDJ3, with 8 bases fitting TRDD3. In germline, CDR1 is GEAIGNYY, CDR2 EKD. There are 19 residues in the CDR3. The CDR3 sequence is CACDTLGDKSSLDTRQMFF. CDR3 DNA sequence: TGTGCCTGTGACACCCTGGGGGACAAGAGCTCCTTGGACACCCGACAGATGTTTTTC.

In its sample, this clone was seen a few times. The protein TCRdb gives is from a much larger clone and does not agree with this DNA's translation at residue 18, likely a read error; the protein shown here comes from the DNA. V and J are TRDV2 and TRDJ1; D could derive from TRDD2 or TRDD3 (6 bases each). There are 20 residues in the CDR3. Germline lookup yields CDR1 GEAIGNYY and CDR2 EKD. This CDR3 reads CACDTLLRATGTTNTDKPIF. CDR3 coding DNA: TGTGCCTGTGACACTCTCCTACGGGCCACTGGGACCACGAACACCGATAAACCCATCTTT.

There are a few counts of this clone. This chain joins TRDV2 and TRDJ1; TRDD3 matches 11 bases. V lost 0 bases and J lost 0; bases outside the gene matches: 11. The CDR3 totals 19 residues. The V gene's germline CDR1 is GEAIGNYY and CDR2 EKD. The chain's CDR3 is CACDTGLGDTRSYTDKLIF. The CDR3, as DNA: TGTGCCTGTGACACCGGTTTGGGGGATACGCGATCTTACACCGATAAACTCATCTTT.

This clone came up many times. Within the sample, other DNA sequences also encode this same CDR3. The CDR3 nucleotides are TGTGCCTGTGACACCGTCCAAAACCCCAACGCCTATAAACTCATCTTT. The encoded protein is CACDTVQNPNAYKLIF. The V and J genes are TRDV2 and TRDJ1; D gene uncertain. This CDR3 spans 16 amino acids. In germline, CDR1 is GEAIGNYY, CDR2 EKD. With 0 bases removed from V and 6 bases from J, the gap between germline ends came to 19 bases.

This clone was recorded a few times. TCRdb records a much larger clone's protein for this DNA, with a difference at residue 10 that likely arises from a read error; the protein given is the translation of the DNA. The rearrangement joins TRDV1 to TRDJ2, with TRDD3 matching over 9 bases. V gave up 5 bases and J gave up 2 bases; unmatched junction bases: 27. The germline CDR1 and CDR2 sequences are TSWWSYY and QGS. The CDR3 loop spans 23 amino acids. Written as DNA, the CDR3 is TGTGCTCTTGGGAAGGGGATCCTACTGACATACGGGGGGATACTGGACTTGACAGCACAACTCTTCTTT. Its translation: CALGKGILLTYGGILDLTAQLFF.

This clone was recorded many times. The amino acid sequence in TCRdb belongs to a much larger clone and departs from this DNA's translation at residue 10, likely a sequencing read error; the sequence shown is translated from the DNA. The chain recombines TRDV2 with TRDJ1, with 7 bases lining up with TRDD3. Germline V gene lookup returns CDR1 GEAIGNYY and CDR2 EKD. Trimming took 1 base from V and 10 from J; bases not matched to a gene: 17. The CDR3 consists of 16 residues. The CDR3 reads CACDTVSGQLGPVLIF. The DNA for the CDR3 is TGTGCCTGTGACACGGTGTCTGGTCAACTGGGGCCCGTACTCATCTTT.